These 14 T cell receptor beta chains originate from one sample sequenced in a study of shared clonotypes between healthy human individuals. Clones were read by immunoSEQ multiplex PCR, and TCRdb kept only the in-frame ones, dropping some. The sample includes more than 2 million clones, around 93% of them seen just once. Naive CD8 cells lacked CD45RO and underwent positive selection for CCR7, leaving out terminally differentiated effector memory CD45RA+ cells. The sequenced material came from naive CD8+ T cells from PBMCs. The receptors come from a man aged 18-30 years in good health. Some clones in this sample may be carry-over from other donors' samples.

This chain joins TRBV12-5 and TRBJ2-7, with 9 bases matching TRBD2. This CDR3 spans 13 amino acids. Germline loops: CDR1 LGHNT, CDR2 FRNRAP. The J segment lost 6 bases and the V segment lost 5 bases, leaving 5 bases of the junction unmatched. CDR3 in amino acids: CASGLAGRTEQYF. Here the CDR3 DNA reads TGTGCTAGTGGTCTAGCGGGGCGAACCGAGCAGTACTTC.

As regards this clone: One junction end does not reproduce the germline sequence, and a read error may be involved. DNA for the CDR3: TGTGCCAGCAGCCCCCTGGGACAGGATTTGAACTTC. Encoded protein: CASSPLGQDLNF. The chain is built from TRBV7-9 and TRBJ2-5; TRBD1 matches 8 bases. The CDR3 extends over 12 amino acids. Germline V gives CDR1 SEHNR, CDR2 FQNEAQ (reference sequence). The complete variable domain, with remaining parts taken from reference TRBV7-9 and TRBJ2-5, reads DTGVSQNPRHKITKRGQNVTFRCDPISEHNRLYWYRQTLGQGPEFLTYFQNEAQLEKSRLLSDRFSAERPKGSFSTLEIQRTEQGDSAMYLCASSPLGQDLNFGPGTRLLVL.

This chain uses TRBV7-9 with TRBJ2-1; D gene ambiguous. Per germline, CDR1 SEHNR and CDR2 FQNEAQ (reference sequence). V gave up 5 bases and J gave up 9 bases, with 11 bases separating them. The CDR3 loop spans 12 amino acids. DNA for the CDR3: TGTGCCAGCAGCCCATCGACGGGTGAGCAGTTCTTC. Translation gives CASSPSTGEQFF. The full variable domain, in which reference TRBV7-9 and TRBJ2-1 provide the parts outside the CDR3, is DTGVSQNPRHKITKRGQNVTFRCDPISEHNRLYWYRQTLGQGPEFLTYFQNEAQLEKSRLLSDRFSAERPKGSFSTLEIQRTEQGDSAMYLCASSPSTGEQFFGPGTRLTVL.

The gene calls are TRBV4-1 and TRBJ2-1; TRBD2 might be the D (6 bases). V was clipped by 3 bases and J by 1 base, with 10 bases between them. Germline V gene data show CDR1 as MGHRA and CDR2 as YSYEKL. The CDR3 spans 15 residues. CDR3 amino acids: CASSQRLGSYNEQFF. In DNA, the CDR3 is TGCGCCAGCAGCCAGCGACTAGGATCCTACAATGAGCAGTTCTTC.

This clone came up once. The chain joins TRBV6-1 to TRBJ2-3; D possibly uses TRBD1 or TRBD2 (5 bases each). CDR3 size: 14 residues. The V gene lost 1 base and the J gene lost 7 bases, with 12 bases spanning the gap. Germline V gene sequence: CDR1 MNHNS, CDR2 SASEGT. The CDR3 loop reads CASSEGGSWNTQYF. CDR3 in DNA: TGTGCCAGCAGTGAAGGGGGGAGTTGGAATACGCAGTATTTT.

This clone came up once. The chain combines TRBV7-9 with TRBJ1-3, with D unclear. This CDR3 spans 17 amino acids. V was pared by 4 bases and J by 0 bases, with 16 bases between. Germline CDR1 SEHNR, CDR2 FQNEAQ (reference sequence). The CDR3: CASSSGSTADSGNTIYF. DNA of the CDR3: TGTGCCAGCAGCTCCGGTTCGACCGCCGACTCTGGAAACACCATATATTTT.

The chain is built from TRBV9 and TRBJ2-5, with D possibly being TRBD1 or TRBD2 (5 bases each). V lost 1 base to trimming and J lost 11 bases, with 24 bases between them. The germline V gene encodes CDR1 SGDLS and CDR2 YYNGEE. The CDR3 contains 16 residues. The CDR3 DNA is TGTGCCAGCAGCGTACGGGACGGCCTGGGCTGGAGTGAGCAGTACTTC. It codes for CASSVRDGLGWSEQYF.

The chain couples TRBV28 to TRBJ2-3; 9 nucleotides align to TRBD2. Trimming removed 3 bases from V and 4 bases from J; junction bases left unmatched: 5. The CDR3 contains 15 residues. Germline-derived CDR1 and CDR2 are MDHEN and SYDVKM. This CDR3 is CASSFPQREADTQYF. The CDR3 DNA sequence: TGTGCCAGCAGTTTCCCCCAGCGGGAGGCAGATACGCAGTATTTT.

This rearrangement joins TRBV18 to TRBJ2-1; the match to TRBD2 covers 9 bases. Germline loops: CDR1 KGHSH, CDR2 LQKENI. The ends lost 9 bases at V and 6 bases at J; junction bases unmatched: 6. The CDR3 length is 13 residues. The CDR3 DNA reads as TGTGCCAGTCGGGGACTAGCCCCCAATGAGCAGTTCTTC. Translated: CASRGLAPNEQFF.

The chain recombines TRBV5-1 with TRBJ2-1, with D possibly being TRBD2 (6 bases). The V gene's germline CDR1 is SGHRS and CDR2 YFSETQ. Between the trimmed V and J ends, which lost 4 bases and 7 bases, there was a span of 21 bases. There are 16 residues in the CDR3. The CDR3 reads CASSLGGGLLQNEQFF. Here the CDR3 DNA reads TGCGCCAGCAGCCTGGGAGGAGGTCTTCTACAGAATGAGCAGTTCTTC.

The chain employs TRBV25-1 and TRBJ1-2; TRBD1 matches at 8 bases. The ends lost 8 bases at V and 5 bases at J; junction bases unmatched: 10. The CDR3 contains 14 residues. Germline CDR1 reads MGHDK; CDR2 reads SYGVNS. The CDR3 is CASLLQGVFYGYTF. The CDR3 DNA is TGTGCCAGCCTACTACAGGGGGTTTTTTATGGCTACACCTTC.

The chain uses TRBV7-9 and TRBJ2-7, with 9 nucleotides matching TRBD1. From germline, CDR1 is SEHNR and CDR2 FQNEAQ (reference sequence). J gave up 6 bases and V 5 bases, and 11 bases lay outside the gene matches. CDR3 length: 15 amino acids. Here the CDR3 DNA reads TGTGCCAGCAGCCCCCGGGACAGGGCGGTCCTCGAGCAGTACTTC. Translating gives CASSPRDRAVLEQYF.

This rearrangement joins TRBV30 to TRBJ2-5; 12 bases line up with TRBD2. The V and J ends lost 4 bases and 7 bases, in that order; junction bases with no gene match: 7. CDR1 and CDR2 (germline): GTSNPN, SVGIG (reference sequence). The CDR3 spans 14 residues. The CDR3 DNA follows: TGTGCCTGGACGCTAGCGGGAGGGCTGGGGACCCAGTACTTC. Translation: CAWTLAGGLGTQYF.

The rearrangement links TRBV27 to TRBJ1-5; no reliable D call. The germline V and J ends were trimmed by 1 base and 1 base, with 14 bases remaining between them. This CDR3 spans 17 amino acids. Germline V lookup: CDR1 MNHEY, CDR2 SMNVEV (reference sequence). The CDR3 DNA reads TGTGCCAGCAGTTTATTCGGGCAGCTTGGCAGCAATCAGCCCCAGCATTTT. This gives the protein CASSLFGQLGSNQPQHF.